These T cell receptor beta chains were read from a single sample in a study of shared clonotypes between healthy human individuals. Clones were sequenced by immunoSEQ multiplex PCR, and TCRdb holds only the in-frame ones, with some missing. The data contain roughly 2,300,000 clones, around 93% of them singletons. The sequencing sample was made of naive CD4+ T cells from PBMCs. These receptors were taken from a young man in good health. Some clones in this sample may be carry-over from other donors' samples. Each CDR3 is given with its conserved first and last residue. Each record gives: V gene, CDR3 length, J gene, clone size, D gene, CDR3 protein, CDR3 DNA. D genes are given only for firm matches. Expanded clones get a size class; other rows say once, few or many, or leave the size out.

V: TRBV7-9; length: 16; J: TRBJ2-3; size: NA; D: NA; CDR3: CASSQSPGVSTDTQYF; DNA: TGTGCCAGCAGCCAATCTCCGGGGGTCAGCACAGATACGCAGTATTTT
V: TRBV18; length: 18; J: TRBJ1-3; size: NA; D: TRBD1; CDR3: CASSPSGTGFYSGNTIYF; DNA: TGTGCCAGCTCACCATCCGGGACAGGTTTTTACTCTGGAAACACCATATATTTT
V: TRBV4-2; length: 15; J: TRBJ2-3; size: NA; D: TRBD1; CDR3: CASSQQQGVTDTQYF; DNA: TGTGCCAGCAGCCAACAACAGGGGGTGACAGATACGCAGTATTTT
V: TRBV11-2; length: 14; J: TRBJ1-1; size: NA; D: NA; CDR3: CASSRQALNTEAFF; DNA: TGTGCCAGCAGCCGACAGGCGCTGAACACTGAAGCTTTCTTT
V: TRBV5-1; length: 14; J: TRBJ2-3; size: NA; D: TRBD2; CDR3: CASSSGTRGDTQYF; DNA: TGCGCCAGCAGCTCCGGGACTAGGGGGGATACGCAGTATTTT
V: TRBV30; length: 12; J: TRBJ2-5; size: once; D: NA; CDR3: CAWTTGPGEQYF; DNA: TGTGCCTGGACCACGGGCCCTGGAGAGCAGTACTTC
V: TRBV6-1; length: 13; J: TRBJ1-4; size: NA; D: NA; CDR3: CASSGTTDEKLFF; DNA: TGTGCCAGCAGTGGTACAACTGATGAAAAACTGTTTTTT
V: TRBV6-1; length: 14; J: TRBJ2-7; size: NA; D: NA; CDR3: CASSEDRVIDEQYF; DNA: TGTGCCAGCAGTGAAGACAGGGTTATCGACGAGCAGTACTTC
V: TRBV7-2; length: 15; J: TRBJ1-1; size: NA; D: NA; CDR3: CASSLEGLPNTEAFF; DNA: TGTGCCAGCAGCTTAGAGGGCCTCCCAAACACTGAAGCTTTCTTT
V: TRBV28; length: 17; J: TRBJ2-2; size: NA; D: TRBD2; CDR3: CASTLTSGLDDTGELFF; DNA: TGTGCCAGCACCCTCACCTCCGGACTAGATGACACCGGGGAGCTGTTTTTT
V: TRBV5-1; length: 14; J: TRBJ1-5; size: NA; D: TRBD1; CDR3: CASSKGASGQPQHF; DNA: TGCGCCAGCAGCAAGGGGGCTAGCGGTCAGCCCCAGCATTTT
V: TRBV18; length: 15; J: TRBJ2-1; size: once; D: TRBD2; CDR3: CASSPTSGFYNEQFF; DNA: TGTGCCAGCTCACCGACTAGCGGGTTCTACAATGAGCAGTTCTTC
V: TRBV7-6; length: 16; J: TRBJ2-3; size: NA; D: NA; CDR3: CASSFGQTLGVDTQYF; DNA: TGTGCCAGCAGCTTTGGACAGACCCTTGGGGTAGATACGCAGTATTTT
V: TRBV5-8; length: 15; J: TRBJ2-5; size: NA; D: NA; CDR3: CASSSSWGTQETQYF; DNA: TGTGCCAGCAGCTCCTCCTGGGGGACCCAAGAGACCCAGTACTTC
V: TRBV2; length: 12; J: TRBJ2-3; size: NA; D: NA; CDR3: CASSPRENTQYF; DNA: TGTGCCAGCAGTCCACGGGAGAATACGCAGTATTTT
V: TRBV6-1; length: 13; J: TRBJ1-1; size: NA; D: NA; CDR3: CASSAQMNTEAFF; DNA: TGTGCCAGCAGTGCACAGATGAACACTGAAGCTTTCTTT
V: TRBV15; length: 18; J: TRBJ2-3; size: NA; D: TRBD2; CDR3: CATSELRGRGSSTDTQYF; DNA: TGTGCCACCAGTGAGCTACGCGGGAGAGGATCTAGCACAGATACGCAGTATTTT
V: TRBV30; length: 15; J: TRBJ2-7; size: NA; D: TRBD1; CDR3: CAWSVIWTGPNEQYF; DNA: TGTGCCTGGAGTGTGATTTGGACAGGGCCTAACGAGCAGTACTTC
V: TRBV6-4; length: 11; J: TRBJ2-1; size: NA; D: NA; CDR3: CASRLNNEQFF; DNA: TGTGCCAGCCGGCTTAACAATGAGCAGTTCTTC
V: TRBV4-1; length: 14; J: TRBJ1-6; size: NA; D: NA; CDR3: CASSREGLNSPLHF; DNA: TGCGCCAGCAGCCGGGAGGGGTTGAATTCACCCCTCCACTTT
V: TRBV10-3; length: 11; J: TRBJ2-1; size: once; D: NA; CDR3: CAIRGVNEQFF; DNA: TGTGCCATCAGAGGGGTCAATGAGCAGTTCTTC
V: TRBV28; length: 16; J: TRBJ2-1; size: NA; D: TRBD2; CDR3: CASSPGLAGALLEQFF; DNA: TGTGCCAGCAGTCCTGGACTAGCGGGAGCCCTATTAGAGCAGTTCTTC
V: TRBV10-3; length: 14; J: TRBJ2-7; size: NA; D: TRBD1; CDR3: CAISAGTGGIEQYF; DNA: TGTGCCATCAGCGCCGGGACAGGGGGCATCGAGCAGTACTTC
V: TRBV4-2; length: 21; J: TRBJ2-3; size: NA; D: TRBD1; CDR3: CASSQEIGWQGDLPSTDTQYF; DNA: TGTGCCAGCAGCCAAGAAATAGGATGGCAGGGGGACCTACCATCCACAGATACGCAGTATTTT
V: TRBV6-1; length: 15; J: TRBJ2-5; size: NA; D: TRBD1; CDR3: CASSESGTGRETQYF; DNA: TGTGCCAGCAGTGAATCCGGGACAGGGAGGGAGACCCAGTACTTC
V: TRBV5-4; length: 15; J: TRBJ1-3; size: NA; D: NA; CDR3: CASSYHGTTGNTIYF; DNA: TGTGCCAGCAGCTACCACGGGACAACTGGAAACACCATATATTTT
V: TRBV6-5; length: 14; J: TRBJ2-4; size: NA; D: NA; CDR3: CASTDRGPGNIQYF; DNA: TGTGCCAGCACCGACCGAGGACCCGGAAACATTCAGTACTTC
V: TRBV6-5; length: 13; J: TRBJ2-7; size: NA; D: NA; CDR3: CASRKGEPYEQYF; DNA: TGTGCCAGCAGGAAGGGAGAGCCGTACGAGCAGTACTTC
V: TRBV7-2; length: 15; J: TRBJ2-7; size: NA; D: NA; CDR3: CASSLGSGRAYEQYF; DNA: TGTGCCAGCAGCCTCGGTTCTGGCAGGGCCTACGAGCAGTACTTC
V: TRBV5-1; length: 17; J: TRBJ2-5; size: NA; D: TRBD2; CDR3: CASSSGTSGTLQETQYF; DNA: TGCGCCAGCAGCTCCGGGACTAGCGGGACCCTGCAAGAGACCCAGTACTTC
V: TRBV2; length: 14; J: TRBJ2-1; size: NA; D: NA; CDR3: CASSAPGSYNEQFF; DNA: TGTGCCAGCAGTGCACCCGGGTCGTACAATGAGCAGTTCTTC
V: TRBV5-4; length: 14; J: TRBJ2-5; size: once; D: NA; CDR3: CASSLEFSRETQYF; DNA: TGTGCCAGCAGCTTGGAGTTTAGTCGAGAGACCCAGTACTTC
V: TRBV7-2; length: 15; J: TRBJ1-5; size: NA; D: NA; CDR3: CASSRQGFSNQPQHF; DNA: TGTGCCAGCAGTCGTCAGGGTTTTTCCAATCAGCCCCAGCATTTT